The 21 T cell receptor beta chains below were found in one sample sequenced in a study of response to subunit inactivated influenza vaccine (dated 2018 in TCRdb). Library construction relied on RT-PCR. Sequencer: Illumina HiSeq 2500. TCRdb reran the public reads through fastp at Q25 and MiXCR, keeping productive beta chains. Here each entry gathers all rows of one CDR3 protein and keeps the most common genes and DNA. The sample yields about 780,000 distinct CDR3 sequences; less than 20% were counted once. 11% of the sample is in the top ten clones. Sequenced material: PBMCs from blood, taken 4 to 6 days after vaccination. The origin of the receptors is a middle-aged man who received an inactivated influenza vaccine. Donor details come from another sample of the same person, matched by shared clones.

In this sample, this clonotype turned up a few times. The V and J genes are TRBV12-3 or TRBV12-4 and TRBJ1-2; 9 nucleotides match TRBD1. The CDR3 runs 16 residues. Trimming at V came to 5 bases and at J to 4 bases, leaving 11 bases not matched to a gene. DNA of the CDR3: TGTGCCAGCAGTAACGGTCGGGACAGGGATTTCTATGGCTACACCTTC. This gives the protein CASSNGRDRDFYGYTF.

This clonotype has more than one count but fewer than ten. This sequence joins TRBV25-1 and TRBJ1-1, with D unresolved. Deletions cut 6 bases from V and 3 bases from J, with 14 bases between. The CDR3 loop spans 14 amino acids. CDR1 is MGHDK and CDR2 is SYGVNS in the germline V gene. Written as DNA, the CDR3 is TGTGCCAGCAGCCCAAATACAGCGCACACTGAAGCTTTCTTT. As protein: CASSPNTAHTEAFF.

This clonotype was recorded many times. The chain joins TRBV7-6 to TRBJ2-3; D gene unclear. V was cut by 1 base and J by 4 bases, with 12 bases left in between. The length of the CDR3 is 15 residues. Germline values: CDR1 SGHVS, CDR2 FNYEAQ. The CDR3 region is CASSLDFTVADTQYF. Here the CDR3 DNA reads TGTGCCAGCAGCTTAGATTTTACGGTTGCAGATACGCAGTATTTT.

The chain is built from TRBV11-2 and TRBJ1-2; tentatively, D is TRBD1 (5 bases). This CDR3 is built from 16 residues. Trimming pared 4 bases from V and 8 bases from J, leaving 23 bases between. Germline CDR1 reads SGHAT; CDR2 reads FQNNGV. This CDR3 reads CASSSATVGRIRGYTF. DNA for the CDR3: TGTGCCAGCAGCTCAGCGACCGTGGGACGAATTCGCGGCTACACCTTC.

CDR3 in amino acids: CSAIVGRNIQYF. The CDR3 nucleotides read TGCAGCGCAATTGTCGGGAGAAACATTCAGTACTTC. The rearrangement uses TRBV29-1 and TRBJ2-4, with D possibly being TRBD2 (6 bases). CDR1 is SQVTM, CDR2 ANQGSEA, per germline. With 7 bases removed from V and 6 bases from J, the gap between germline ends came to 13 bases. The CDR3 spans 12 residues.

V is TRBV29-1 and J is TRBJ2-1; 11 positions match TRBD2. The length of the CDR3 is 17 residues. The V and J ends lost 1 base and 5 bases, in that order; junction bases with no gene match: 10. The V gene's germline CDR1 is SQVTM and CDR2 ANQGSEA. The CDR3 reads CSVEGTSGSFTHNEQFF. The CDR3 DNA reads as TGCAGCGTTGAAGGGACTAGCGGGTCCTTTACTCACAATGAGCAGTTCTTC.

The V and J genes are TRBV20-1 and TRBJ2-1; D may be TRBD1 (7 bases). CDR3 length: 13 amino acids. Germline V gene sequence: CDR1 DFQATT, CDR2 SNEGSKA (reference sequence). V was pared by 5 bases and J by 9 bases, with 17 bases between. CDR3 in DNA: TGCAGTGCTCAGGACAGGTCCGGGGGTGAGCAGTTCTTC. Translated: CSAQDRSGGEQFF.

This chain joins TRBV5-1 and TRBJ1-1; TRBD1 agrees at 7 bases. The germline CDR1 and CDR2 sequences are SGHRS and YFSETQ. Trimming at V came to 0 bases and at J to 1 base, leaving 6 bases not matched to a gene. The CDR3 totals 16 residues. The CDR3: CASSLGGSGGNTEAFF. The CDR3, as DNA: TGCGCCAGCAGCTTGGGAGGGTCAGGGGGGAACACTGAAGCTTTCTTT.

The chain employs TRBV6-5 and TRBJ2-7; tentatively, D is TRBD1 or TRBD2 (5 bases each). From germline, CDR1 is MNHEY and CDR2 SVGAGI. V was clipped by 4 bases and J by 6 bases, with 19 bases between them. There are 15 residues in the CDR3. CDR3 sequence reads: CASSSLGTTTAEQYF. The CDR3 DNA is TGTGCCAGCAGTTCCCTCGGGACGACAACCGCCGAGCAGTACTTC.

CDR3 coding DNA: TGTGCCACCAGCAGAGATCAGGGTTCGAACACCGGGGAGCTGTTTTTT. It translates to CATSRDQGSNTGELFF. The chain carries TRBV15 and TRBJ2-2, with D maybe TRBD1 (5 bases). Germline lookup yields CDR1 LNHNV and CDR2 YYDKDF (reference sequence). This CDR3 contains 16 residues. Trimming stripped 0 bases from V and 0 bases from J, with 8 bases between.

The chain's CDR3 is CASSLAGTGVTEAFF. CDR3 nucleotide sequence: TGTGCCAGCAGCTTAGCGGGGACAGGGGTCACTGAAGCTTTCTTT. The chain combines TRBV7-2 with TRBJ1-1; 10 bases map to TRBD1. With V trimmed by 0 bases and J by 4 bases, 2 bases remained unmatched. Looked up from germline, CDR1 is SGHTA and CDR2 is FQGNSA. The CDR3 length is 15 residues.

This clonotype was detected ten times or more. In nucleotides, the CDR3 is TGTGCCAGCAGTCCCGGGACAGGGGTTGGTCAGCCCCAGCATTTT. Amino acid sequence: CASSPGTGVGQPQHF. J is TRBJ1-5 and V is TRBV6-1, with TRBD1 matching over 10 bases. The CDR3 has 15 amino acids. In germline, CDR1 is MNHNS, CDR2 SASEGT. V shed 5 bases, J shed 6 bases, and the junction held 7 bases outside the gene matches.

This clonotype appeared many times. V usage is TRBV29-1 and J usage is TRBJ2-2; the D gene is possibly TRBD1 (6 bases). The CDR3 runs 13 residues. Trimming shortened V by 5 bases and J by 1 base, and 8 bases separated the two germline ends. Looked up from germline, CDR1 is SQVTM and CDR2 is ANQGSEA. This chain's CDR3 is CSVLQGNTGELFF. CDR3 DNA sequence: TGCAGCGTTCTACAGGGGAACACCGGGGAGCTGTTTTTT.

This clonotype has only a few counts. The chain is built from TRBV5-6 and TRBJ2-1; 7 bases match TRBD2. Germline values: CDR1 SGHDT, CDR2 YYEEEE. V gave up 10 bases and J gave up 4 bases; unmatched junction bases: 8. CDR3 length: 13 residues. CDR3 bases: TGTGCCTACCCCGGGGGGATTTACAATGAGCAGTTCTTC. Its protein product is CAYPGGIYNEQFF.

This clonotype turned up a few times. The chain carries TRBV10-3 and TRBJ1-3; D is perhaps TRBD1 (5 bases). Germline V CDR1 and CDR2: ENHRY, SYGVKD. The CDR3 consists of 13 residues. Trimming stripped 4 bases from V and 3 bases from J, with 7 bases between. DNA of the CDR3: TGTGCCATCAGTGCGGGGCTTGGAAACACCATATATTTT. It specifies CAISAGLGNTIYF.

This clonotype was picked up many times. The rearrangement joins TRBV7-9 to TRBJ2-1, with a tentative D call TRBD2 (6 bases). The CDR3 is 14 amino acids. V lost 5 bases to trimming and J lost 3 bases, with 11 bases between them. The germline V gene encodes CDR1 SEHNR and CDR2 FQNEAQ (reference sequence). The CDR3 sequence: CASSLGTFYNEQFF. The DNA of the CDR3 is TGTGCCAGCAGCCTCGGGACTTTCTACAATGAGCAGTTCTTC.

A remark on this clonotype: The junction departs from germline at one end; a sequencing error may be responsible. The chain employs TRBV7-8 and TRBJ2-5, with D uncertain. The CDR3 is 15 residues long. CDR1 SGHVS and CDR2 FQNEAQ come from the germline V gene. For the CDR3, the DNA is TGTGCCAGCAGCTTAACGTATAGCTTTTCAGAGCCCCAGTACTTC. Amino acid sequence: CASSLTYSFSEPQYF. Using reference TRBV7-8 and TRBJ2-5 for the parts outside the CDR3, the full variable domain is GAGVSQSPRYKVAKRGQDVALRCDPISGHVSLFWYQQALGQGPEFLTYFQNEAQLDKSGLPSDRFFAERPEGSVSTLKIQRTQQEDSAVYLCASSLTYSFSEPQYFGPGTRLLVL.

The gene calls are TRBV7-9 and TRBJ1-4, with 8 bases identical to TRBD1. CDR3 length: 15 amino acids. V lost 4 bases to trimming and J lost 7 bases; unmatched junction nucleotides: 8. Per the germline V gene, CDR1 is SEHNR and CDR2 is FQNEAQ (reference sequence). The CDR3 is CASSWGDRLSEKLFF. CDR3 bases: TGTGCCAGCAGCTGGGGGGACAGGTTATCTGAAAAACTGTTTTTT.

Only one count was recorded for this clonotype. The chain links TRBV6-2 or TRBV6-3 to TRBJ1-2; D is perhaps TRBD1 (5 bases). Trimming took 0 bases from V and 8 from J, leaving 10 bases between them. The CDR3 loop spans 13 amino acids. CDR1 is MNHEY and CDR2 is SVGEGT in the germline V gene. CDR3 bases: TGTGCCAGCAGTTACTCGAAGACAGCCGGCTACACCTTC. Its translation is CASSYSKTAGYTF.

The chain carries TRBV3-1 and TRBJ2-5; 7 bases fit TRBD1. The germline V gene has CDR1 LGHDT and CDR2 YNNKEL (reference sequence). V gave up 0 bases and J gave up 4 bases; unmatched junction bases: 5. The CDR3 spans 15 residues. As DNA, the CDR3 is TGTGCCAGCAGCCAAGATGCGACAGGGCGAGAGACCCAGTACTTC. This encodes CASSQDATGRETQYF.

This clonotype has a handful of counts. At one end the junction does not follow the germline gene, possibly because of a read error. The CDR3 DNA reads as TGTGCCAGCAGTCGAGGGGTAATCGGTGAAAAACTGCTTTTT. This gives the protein CASSRGVIGEKLLF. This rearrangement joins TRBV12-3 or TRBV12-4 to TRBJ1-4, with D possibly matching TRBD1 (5 bases). The CDR3 totals 14 residues.